Listed below are T cell receptor beta chains from one sample, sequenced in a study of T cells in Graves' hyperthyroidism and ophthalmopathy. MiXCR was run by TCRdb on the multiplex PCR reads, yielding one entry per CDR3 protein. The sample shows around 580,000 distinct CDR3 sequences, around 42% of them seen only once. The sequencing input was peripheral blood or thyroid tissue (not recorded which). All receptors come from a woman younger than 35 with Graves' hyperthyroidism. CDR3s include the opening cysteine and the closing phenylalanine or tryptophan. Fields, in order: clone size, V gene, J gene, CDR3 protein. Size is omitted from some rows. Given values are once, few, many or a class for expanded clones.

size: many; V: TRBV7-3; J: TRBJ2-2; CDR3: CASSYSGELFF
size: NA; V: TRBV12-5; J: TRBJ1-2; CDR3: CASGFQGAYYGYTF
size: once; V: TRBV11-2; J: TRBJ2-5; CDR3: CASSFGTGGEETQYF
size: NA; V: TRBV15; J: TRBJ1-2; CDR3: CATSRRGRETNYGYTF
size: many; V: TRBV10-3; J: TRBJ2-7; CDR3: CAIMSGRTTYEQYF
size: NA; V: TRBV20-1; J: TRBJ1-2; CDR3: CSAGQGLDGYTF
size: NA; V: TRBV7-6; J: TRBJ1-2; CDR3: CASSLAHQGGYGYTF
size: many; V: TRBV20-1; J: TRBJ1-6; CDR3: CSASRSAAYNSPLHF
size: few; V: TRBV12-3/TRBV12-4; J: TRBJ1-1; CDR3: CAISGTSGNTEAFF
size: many; V: TRBV7-6; J: TRBJ2-2; CDR3: CASSSPMGAGELFF
size: NA; V: TRBV7-3; J: TRBJ1-2; CDR3: CASSLKRERGYTF
size: once; V: TRBV20-1; J: NA; CDR3: CSASEGATYNEQYF
size: many; V: TRBV2; J: TRBJ1-6; CDR3: CASTGTGREALHF
size: few; V: TRBV5-6; J: TRBJ2-2; CDR3: CASSLGKVDTGELFF
size: many; V: TRBV9; J: TRBJ2-5; CDR3: CASSLPYRGHGTQYF
size: many; V: TRBV25-1; J: TRBJ2-2; CDR3: CASTGRQGAGELFF
size: few; V: TRBV7-6; J: TRBJ2-3; CDR3: CASSFLAGLNTDTQYF
size: many; V: TRBV29-1; J: TRBJ1-2; CDR3: CSVGARGIDYGYTF
size: few; V: TRBV24-1; J: TRBJ2-2; CDR3: CATSGRKPSGELFF
size: NA; V: TRBV19; J: TRBJ1-1; CDR3: CASSRSGVNTEAFF
size: NA; V: TRBV11-1; J: TRBJ2-7; CDR3: CASSPHSSDYEQYF
size: many; V: TRBV20-1; J: TRBJ2-5; CDR3: CSASPTGIQEAQYF
size: many; V: TRBV29-1; J: TRBJ2-2; CDR3: CSVVIITGELFF
size: NA; V: TRBV7-3; J: TRBJ2-7; CDR3: CASSQDPLRTSGRARGSYEQYF
size: many; V: TRBV9; J: TRBJ2-7; CDR3: CASSAGTDHSYEQYF
size: many; V: TRBV20-1; J: TRBJ1-5; CDR3: CSVRRGPNQPQHF